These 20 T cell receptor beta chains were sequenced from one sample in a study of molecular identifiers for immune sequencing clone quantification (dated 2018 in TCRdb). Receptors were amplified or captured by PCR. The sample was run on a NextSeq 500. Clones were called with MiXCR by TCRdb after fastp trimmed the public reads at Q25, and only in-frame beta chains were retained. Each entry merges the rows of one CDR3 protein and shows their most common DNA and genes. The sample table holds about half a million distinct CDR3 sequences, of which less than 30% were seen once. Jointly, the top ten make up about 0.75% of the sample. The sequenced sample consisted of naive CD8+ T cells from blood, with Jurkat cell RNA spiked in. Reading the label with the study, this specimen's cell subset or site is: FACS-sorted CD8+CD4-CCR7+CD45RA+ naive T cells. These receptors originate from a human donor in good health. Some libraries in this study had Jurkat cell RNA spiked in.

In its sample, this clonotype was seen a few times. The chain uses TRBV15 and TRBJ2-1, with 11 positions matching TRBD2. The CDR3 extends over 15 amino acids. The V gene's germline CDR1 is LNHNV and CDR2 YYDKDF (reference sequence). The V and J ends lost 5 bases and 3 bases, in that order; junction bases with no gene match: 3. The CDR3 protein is CATSVGLAVYNEQFF. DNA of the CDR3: TGTGCCACCAGCGTGGGACTAGCGGTCTACAATGAGCAGTTCTTC.

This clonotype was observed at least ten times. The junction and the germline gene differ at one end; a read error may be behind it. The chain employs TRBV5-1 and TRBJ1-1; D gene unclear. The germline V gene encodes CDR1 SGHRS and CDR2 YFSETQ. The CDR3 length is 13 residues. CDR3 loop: CASSLAPNTEAFF. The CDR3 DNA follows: TGTGCCAGCAGCTTAGCACCTAACACTGAAGCTTTCTTT.

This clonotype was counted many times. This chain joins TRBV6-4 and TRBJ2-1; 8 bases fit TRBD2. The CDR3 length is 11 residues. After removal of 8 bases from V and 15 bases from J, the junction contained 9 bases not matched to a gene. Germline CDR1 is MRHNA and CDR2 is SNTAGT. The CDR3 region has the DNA TGTGCCAGCCGAGGCGGGGGGTCATGGTTCTTC. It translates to CASRGGGSWFF.

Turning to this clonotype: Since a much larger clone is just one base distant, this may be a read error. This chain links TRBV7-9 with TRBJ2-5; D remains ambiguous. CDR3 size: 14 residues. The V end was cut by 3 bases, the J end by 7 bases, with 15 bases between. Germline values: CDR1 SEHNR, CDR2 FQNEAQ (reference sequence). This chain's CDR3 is CASSFGVSPGTQYF. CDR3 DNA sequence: TGTGCCAGCAGCTTTGGGGTATCTCCAGGGACCCAGTACTTC.

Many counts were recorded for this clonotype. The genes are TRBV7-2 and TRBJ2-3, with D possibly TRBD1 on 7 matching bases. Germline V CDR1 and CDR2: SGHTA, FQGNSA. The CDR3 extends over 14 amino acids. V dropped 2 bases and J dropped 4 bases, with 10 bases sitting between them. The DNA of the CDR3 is TGTGCCAGCAGCTTAATCAGGGGGGCAGATACGCAGTATTTT. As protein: CASSLIRGADTQYF. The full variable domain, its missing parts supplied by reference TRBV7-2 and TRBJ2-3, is GAGVSQSPSNKVTEKGKDVELRCDPISGHTALYWYRQSLGQGLEFLIYFQGNSAPDKSGLPSDRFSAERTGGSVSTLTIQRTQQEDSAVYLCASSLIRGADTQYFGPGTRLTVL.

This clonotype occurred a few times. In nucleotides, the CDR3 is TGTGCCAGCAGCCCGAGGATGGGGGAGCAGTACTTC. This encodes CASSPRMGEQYF. The rearrangement links TRBV27 to TRBJ2-7; the D is unclear. Germline V gene lookup returns CDR1 MNHEY and CDR2 SMNVEV (reference sequence). V gave up 6 bases and J gave up 7 bases, with 13 bases separating them. This CDR3 contains 12 residues.

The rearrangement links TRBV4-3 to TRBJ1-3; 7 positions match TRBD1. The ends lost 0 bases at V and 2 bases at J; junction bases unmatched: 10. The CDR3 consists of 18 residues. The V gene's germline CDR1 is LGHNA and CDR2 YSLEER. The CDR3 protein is CASSQDLGPRGTGNTIYF. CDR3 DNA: TGCGCCAGCAGCCAAGATTTGGGGCCCAGGGGGACTGGAAACACCATATATTTT.

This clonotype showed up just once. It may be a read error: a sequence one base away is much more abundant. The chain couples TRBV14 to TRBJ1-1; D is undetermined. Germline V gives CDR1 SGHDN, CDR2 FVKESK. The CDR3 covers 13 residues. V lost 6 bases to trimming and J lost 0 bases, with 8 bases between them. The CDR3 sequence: CASRLPLNTEAFF. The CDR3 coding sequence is TGTGCCAGCAGGCTGCCTTTGAACACTGAAGCTTTCTTT.

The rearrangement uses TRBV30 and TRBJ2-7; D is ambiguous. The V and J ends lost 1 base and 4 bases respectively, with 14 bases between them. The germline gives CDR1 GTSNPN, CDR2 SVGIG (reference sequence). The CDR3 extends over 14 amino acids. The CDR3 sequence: CAWSGAVSYYEQYF. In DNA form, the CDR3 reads TGTGCCTGGAGTGGGGCCGTTTCATATTACGAGCAGTACTTC. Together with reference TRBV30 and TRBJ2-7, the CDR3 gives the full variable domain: SQTIHQWPATLVQPVGSPLSLECTVEGTSNPNLYWYRQAAGRGLQLLFYSVGIGQISSEVPQNLSASRPQDRQFILSSKKLLLSDSGFYLCAWSGAVSYYEQYFGPGTRLTVT.

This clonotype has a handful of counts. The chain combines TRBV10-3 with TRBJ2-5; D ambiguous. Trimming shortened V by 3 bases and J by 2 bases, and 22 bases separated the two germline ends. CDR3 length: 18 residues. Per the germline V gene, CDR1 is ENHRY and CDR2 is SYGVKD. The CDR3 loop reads CAISESRLGFTIQETQYF. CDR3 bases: TGTGCCATCAGTGAAAGTAGGCTAGGTTTCACTATACAAGAGACCCAGTACTTC.

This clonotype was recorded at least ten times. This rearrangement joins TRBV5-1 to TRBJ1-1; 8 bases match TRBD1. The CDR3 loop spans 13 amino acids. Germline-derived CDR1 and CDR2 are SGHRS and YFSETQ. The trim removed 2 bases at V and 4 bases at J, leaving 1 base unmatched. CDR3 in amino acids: CASSFGQGTEAFF. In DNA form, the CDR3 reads TGCGCCAGCAGCTTCGGACAGGGCACTGAAGCTTTCTTT.

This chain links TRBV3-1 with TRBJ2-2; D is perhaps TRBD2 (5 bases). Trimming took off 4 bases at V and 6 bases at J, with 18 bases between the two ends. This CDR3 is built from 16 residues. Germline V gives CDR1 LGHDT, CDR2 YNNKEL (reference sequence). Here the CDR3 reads CASSPRTEGWAGELFF. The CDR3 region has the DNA TGTGCCAGCAGCCCCCGAACCGAGGGTTGGGCCGGGGAGCTGTTTTTT.

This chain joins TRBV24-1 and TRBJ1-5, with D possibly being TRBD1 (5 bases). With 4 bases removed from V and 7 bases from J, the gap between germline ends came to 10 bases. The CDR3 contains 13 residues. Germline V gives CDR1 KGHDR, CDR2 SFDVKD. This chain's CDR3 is CATSEATAQPQHF. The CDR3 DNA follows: TGTGCCACCAGTGAGGCGACAGCCCAGCCCCAGCATTTT.

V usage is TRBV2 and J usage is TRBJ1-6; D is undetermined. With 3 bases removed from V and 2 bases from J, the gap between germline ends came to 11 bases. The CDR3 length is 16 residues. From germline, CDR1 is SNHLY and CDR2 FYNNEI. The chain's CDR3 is CASSESANAYNSPLHF. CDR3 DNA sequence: TGTGCCAGCAGTGAGTCCGCGAACGCCTATAATTCACCCCTCCACTTT. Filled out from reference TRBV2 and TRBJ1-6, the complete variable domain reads EPEVTQTPSHQVTQMGQEVILRCVPISNHLYFYWYRQILGQKVEFLVSFYNNEISEKSEIFDDQFSVERPDGSNFTLKIRSTKLEDSAMYFCASSESANAYNSPLHFGNGTRLTVT.

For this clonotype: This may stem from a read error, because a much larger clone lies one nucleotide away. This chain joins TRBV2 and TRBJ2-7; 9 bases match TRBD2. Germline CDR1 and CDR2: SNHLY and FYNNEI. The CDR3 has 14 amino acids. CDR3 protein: CACSTSGPTYEQYF. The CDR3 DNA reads TGTGCCTGCAGTACTAGCGGGCCTACCTACGAGCAGTACTTC.

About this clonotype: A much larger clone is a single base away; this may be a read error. The CDR3 is CASSLQVPEAFF. The CDR3 coding sequence is TGTGCCAGCAGTCTTCAGGTGCCTGAAGCTTTCTTT. The chain combines TRBV12-3 or TRBV12-4 with TRBJ1-1; D unresolved. Trimming shortened V by 5 bases and J by 6 bases, and 10 bases separated the two germline ends. The length of the CDR3 is 12 residues.

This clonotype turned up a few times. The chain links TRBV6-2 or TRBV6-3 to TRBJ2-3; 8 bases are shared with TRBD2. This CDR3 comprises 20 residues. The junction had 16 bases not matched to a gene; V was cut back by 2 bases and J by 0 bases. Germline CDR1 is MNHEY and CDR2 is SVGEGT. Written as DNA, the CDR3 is TGTGCCAGCAGTTACAGCAGGAGGGGGTTACTAGCGGAGAGCACAGATACGCAGTATTTT. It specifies CASSYSRRGLLAESTDTQYF.

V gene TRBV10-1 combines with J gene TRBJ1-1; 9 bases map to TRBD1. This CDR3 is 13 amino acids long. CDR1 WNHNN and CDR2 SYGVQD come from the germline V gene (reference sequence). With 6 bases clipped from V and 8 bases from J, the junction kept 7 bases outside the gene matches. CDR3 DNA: TGCGCCAGCAGCCTGACAGGGGGACACGAAGCTTTCTTT. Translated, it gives CASSLTGGHEAFF.

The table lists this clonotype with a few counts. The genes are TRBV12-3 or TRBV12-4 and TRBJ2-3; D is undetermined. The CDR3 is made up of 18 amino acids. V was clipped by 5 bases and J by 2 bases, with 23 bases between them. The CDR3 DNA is TGTGCCAGCAGTACAACCCGGGTAGTAGACCGCCCCACAGATACGCAGTATTTT. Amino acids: CASSTTRVVDRPTDTQYF.

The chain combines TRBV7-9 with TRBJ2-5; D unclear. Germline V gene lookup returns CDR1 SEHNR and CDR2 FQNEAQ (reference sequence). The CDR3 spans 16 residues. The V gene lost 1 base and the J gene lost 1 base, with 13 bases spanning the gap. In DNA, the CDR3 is TGTGCCAGCAGCTTAGGTTGGTCACAACTCCAAGAGACCCAGTACTTC. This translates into CASSLGWSQLQETQYF.